The 13 T cell receptor beta chains presented below share a single source sample, sequenced in a study of chemoradiotherapy in HPV16-positive cancers (dated by TCRdb to between 2022 and 2023). The library relied on the immunoSEQ multiplex PCR assay. Not all clones reach the TCRdb copy of this immuneACCESS table, which keeps in-frame sequences only. Checked studies attribute under half of the gap to unresolved V genes and leave the rest unexplained. This sample lists about 34,000 clones; 80% to 95% were detected once. The ten largest clones add up to about 3.6% of the sample. This specimen consisted of blood, obtained from a patient who underwent chemoradiotherapy. These receptors were collected from a human donor with HPV-associated anogenital cancer.

This chain links TRBV6-6 with TRBJ2-2, with 7 positions matching TRBD2. Losses at the gene ends were 6 bases for V and 6 bases for J; bases not matched to a gene: 10. Germline V lookup: CDR1 MNHNY, CDR2 SVGAGI (reference sequence). The CDR3 totals 15 residues. The CDR3 region is CASRIIAGLPGELFF. DNA of the CDR3: TGTGCCAGCAGAATCATAGCGGGTCTCCCCGGGGAGCTGTTTTTT.

The CDR3 protein is CASSRQSWTGELFF. CDR3 DNA: TGTGCCAGTAGCCGACAGTCGTGGACCGGGGAGCTGTTTTTT. The rearrangement uses TRBV19 and TRBJ2-2; a possible D gene is TRBD1 (5 bases). The V gene's germline CDR1 is LNHDA and CDR2 SQIVND (reference sequence). The ends were cut back, 6 bases at V and 5 bases at J, with 13 bases in the middle. The CDR3 extends over 14 amino acids.

V gene TRBV28 combines with J gene TRBJ1-1; D is unresolved. Trimming pared 4 bases from V and 4 bases from J, leaving 19 bases between. CDR1 and CDR2 (germline): MDHEN, SYDVKM. The CDR3 is made up of 16 amino acids. CDR3 DNA: TGTGCCAGCAGTTCCCGATTATTCCTCCGAAGCACTGAAGCTTTCTTT. This sequence encodes CASSSRLFLRSTEAFF.

This clone was seen a handful of times. The V call is TRBV4-1, the J call TRBJ1-1; D ambiguous. Per germline, CDR1 MGHRA and CDR2 YSYEKL. This CDR3 comprises 15 residues. V gave up 1 base and J gave up 1 base, with 10 bases separating them. The CDR3 loop is CASSQASLGNTEAFF. CDR3 nucleotides: TGCGCCAGCAGCCAAGCAAGTTTAGGGAACACTGAAGCTTTCTTT.

The gene calls are TRBV2 and TRBJ2-6; 7 bases fit TRBD1. This CDR3 is built from 20 residues. J was trimmed by 4 bases and V by 8 bases; bases with no gene match: 23. CDR1 is SNHLY and CDR2 is FYNNEI in the germline V gene. The CDR3 DNA reads as TGTGCCAGCGGTTGGGCGGCAGGGGGTTCCCCACAGAAGGGGGCCAACGTCCTGACTTTC. Translating gives CASGWAAGGSPQKGANVLTF.

A single count supports this clone. This rearrangement joins TRBV10-3 to TRBJ2-3; 7 nucleotides line up with TRBD1. The CDR3 has 15 residues. With V trimmed by 6 bases and J by 4 bases, 10 bases remained unmatched. Germline CDR1 and CDR2: ENHRY and SYGVKD. The CDR3 coding sequence is TGTGCCATCAGCGACCCAGGGGGAAGGCCAGATACGCAGTATTTT. It is translated as CAISDPGGRPDTQYF.

This clone was observed a single time. The gene calls are TRBV7-9 and TRBJ1-4; the D is unclear. Germline CDR1 SEHNR, CDR2 FQNEAQ (reference sequence). The CDR3 covers 15 residues. The V end was cut by 1 base, the J end by 2 bases, with 8 bases between. CDR3 amino acids: CASSLVSGTNEKLFF. In DNA form, the CDR3 reads TGTGCCAGCAGCTTAGTTTCGGGGACTAATGAAAAACTGTTTTTT.

This chain links TRBV5-5 with TRBJ1-2, with 9 bases fitting TRBD1. This CDR3 has 16 residues. Trimming removed 3 bases from V and 0 bases from J; junction bases left unmatched: 6. Germline CDR1 and CDR2: SGHKS and YYEKEE (reference sequence). CDR3 residues: CASSSRGQGPNYGYTF. CDR3 nucleotides: TGTGCCAGCAGCTCGCGGGGACAGGGACCTAACTATGGCTACACCTTC.

The J gene is TRBJ2-7, the V gene TRBV27, with D unresolved. Germline CDR1 is MNHEY and CDR2 is SMNVEV (reference sequence). Trimming left V 4 bases short and J 6 bases short, with 10 bases between. This CDR3 region has 12 residues. The CDR3 here is CASSSDWGEQYF. The CDR3 DNA is TGTGCCAGCAGTTCCGATTGGGGCGAGCAGTACTTC.

The chain has TRBV19 and TRBJ2-7, with 7 bases aligning to TRBD1. Germline V gene sequence: CDR1 LNHDA, CDR2 SQIVND (reference sequence). V lost 5 bases, J lost 1 base, and 11 bases stayed unmatched. The CDR3 runs 16 residues. The CDR3: CASSGGDTGVSYEQYF. The CDR3 DNA is TGTGCCAGTAGTGGGGGTGATACAGGGGTGTCCTACGAGCAGTACTTC.

This sequence joins TRBV11-2 and TRBJ2-5; D not resolved. The CDR3 spans 12 residues. V was clipped by 5 bases and J by 5 bases, with 9 bases between them. In germline, CDR1 is SGHAT, CDR2 FQNNGV. The CDR3 loop is CASSPPSETQYF. Here the CDR3 DNA reads TGTGCCAGCAGCCCTCCCTCGGAGACCCAGTACTTC. The full variable domain, rest sourced from reference TRBV11-2 and TRBJ2-5, is EAGVAQSPRYKIIEKRQSVAFWCNPISGHATLYWYQQILGQGPKLLIQFQNNGVVDDSQLPKDRFSAERLKGVDSTLKIQPAKLEDSAVYLCASSPPSETQYFGPGTRLLVL.

This sequence joins TRBV9 and TRBJ2-7, with D perhaps TRBD2 (7 bases). The length of the CDR3 is 12 residues. With 5 bases removed from V and 6 bases from J, the gap between germline ends came to 12 bases. Looked up from germline, CDR1 is SGDLS and CDR2 is YYNGEE. The CDR3 sequence is CASSGGGSEQYF. The DNA of the CDR3 is TGTGCCAGCAGTGGGGGGGGCTCCGAGCAGTACTTC. Based on the CDR3 plus reference TRBV9 and TRBJ2-7, the full variable domain is DSGVTQTPKHLITATGQRVTLRCSPRSGDLSVYWYQQSLDQGLQFLIQYYNGEERAKGNILERFSAQQFPDLHSELNLSSLELGDSALYFCASSGGGSEQYFGPGTRLTVT.

This rearrangement joins TRBV2 to TRBJ1-1; D is undetermined. The CDR3 has 14 residues. V was pared by 3 bases and J by 6 bases, with 14 bases between. The germline V gene has CDR1 SNHLY and CDR2 FYNNEI. The CDR3 loop is CASSDRMRASEAFF. CDR3 bases: TGTGCCAGCAGTGACCGGATGAGGGCCTCTGAAGCTTTCTTT.